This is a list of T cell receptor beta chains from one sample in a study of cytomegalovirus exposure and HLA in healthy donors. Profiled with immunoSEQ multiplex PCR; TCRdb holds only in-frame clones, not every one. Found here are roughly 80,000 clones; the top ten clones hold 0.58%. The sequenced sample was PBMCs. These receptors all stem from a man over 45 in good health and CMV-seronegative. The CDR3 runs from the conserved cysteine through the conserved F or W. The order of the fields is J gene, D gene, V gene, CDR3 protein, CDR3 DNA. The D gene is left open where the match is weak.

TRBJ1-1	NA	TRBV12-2	CASRCVMNTEAFF	TGTGCAAGTCGCTGCGTCATGAACACTGAAGCTTTCTTT
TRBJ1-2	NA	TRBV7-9	CASSPRSSGFGGYTF	TGTGCCAGCAGCCCTCGATCTTCGGGTTTTGGCGGCTACACCTTC
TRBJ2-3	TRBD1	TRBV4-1	CASSRGDRAADTQYF	TGCGCCAGCAGCCGCGGGGACAGGGCGGCAGATACGCAGTATTTT
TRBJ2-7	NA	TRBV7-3	CASSLSVGDDYEQYF	TGTGCCAGCAGCTTAAGCGTAGGAGACGACTACGAGCAGTACTTC
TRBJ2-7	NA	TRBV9	CASSVAPKAGLYEQYF	TGTGCCAGCAGCGTAGCCCCAAAGGCGGGATTATACGAGCAGTACTTC
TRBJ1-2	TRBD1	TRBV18	CASSPVETGGGGYTF	TGTGCCAGCTCACCGGTGGAGACAGGGGGCGGCGGCTACACCTTC
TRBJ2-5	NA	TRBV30	CAWSFGQAQYF	TGTGCCTGGAGTTTCGGACAAGCCCAGTACTTC
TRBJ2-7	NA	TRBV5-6	CASADGISYEQYF	TGTGCCAGCGCGGACGGGATCTCCTACGAGCAGTACTTC
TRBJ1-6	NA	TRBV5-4	CASSDGQTNNSPLHF	TGTGCCAGCTCCGACGGACAGACAAATAATTCACCCCTCCACTTT
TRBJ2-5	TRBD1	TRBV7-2	CASSRDRETQYF	TGTGCCAGCAGCCGGGACAGGGAGACCCAGTACTTC
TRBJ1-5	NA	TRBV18	CASSPDYSSNQPQHF	TGTGCCAGCTCACCAGATTACAGTAGCAATCAGCCCCAGCATTTT
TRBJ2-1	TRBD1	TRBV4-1	CASSLRDRDFNEQFF	TGCGCCAGCAGCCTCCGGGACAGGGATTTCAATGAGCAGTTCTTC
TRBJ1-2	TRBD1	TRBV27	CASSRTGFGYGYTF	TGTGCCAGCAGCAGGACAGGGTTCGGCTATGGCTACACCTTC
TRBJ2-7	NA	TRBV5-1	CASSRTESAYEQYF	TGCGCCAGCAGCAGGACTGAGAGCGCCTACGAGCAGTACTTC
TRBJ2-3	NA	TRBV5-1	CASAAGLGPTDTQYF	TGCGCCAGCGCGGCGGGGTTGGGGCCCACAGATACGCAGTATTTT
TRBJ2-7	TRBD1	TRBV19	CASSPSGTGGFGEQYF	TGTGCCAGTAGTCCCTCCGGGACAGGGGGGTTTGGCGAGCAGTACTTC
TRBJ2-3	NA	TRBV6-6	CASTLAGTDTQYF	TGTGCCAGCACCCTCGCGGGGACAGATACGCAGTATTTT
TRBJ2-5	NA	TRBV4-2	CASSHDSAARRVDGQETQYF	TGTGCCAGCAGCCATGACTCCGCAGCCCGACGAGTTGATGGCCAAGAGACCCAGTACTTC
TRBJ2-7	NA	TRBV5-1	CASSKEDGVQYF	TGCGCCAGCAGCAAGGAGGACGGGGTGCAGTACTTC
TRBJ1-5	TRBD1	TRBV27	CASSPWTGGNQPQHF	TGTGCCAGCAGTCCGTGGACAGGGGGCAATCAGCCCCAGCATTTT
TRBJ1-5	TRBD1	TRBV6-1	CASKPTGGQPQHF	TGTGCCAGCAAACCTACAGGGGGACAGCCCCAGCATTTT
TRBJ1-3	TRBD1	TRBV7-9	CASSPGTGINTIYF	TGTGCCAGCAGCCCGGGGACAGGAATAAACACCATATATTTT